This passage covers 26 T cell receptor beta chains from one sample sequenced in a study of blood T cell repertoires in COVID-19 (dated by TCRdb to 2019 to 2021). The library was generated by the immunoSEQ multiplex PCR assay. The clones in this table, taken by TCRdb from immuneACCESS, are in-frame only. Not every clone is retained; where verified, under half of the shortfall comes from an unresolved V gene, and the cause of the rest is unknown. In all, the sample holds over 110,000 clones, and 88% of those were seen once. Clones ranked in the top ten supply about 1.7% of the sample. What was sequenced was peripheral blood. Source of these receptors: a woman aged 50 to 65 with acute or convalescent COVID-19.

The V call is TRBV6-5, the J call TRBJ1-1; D call uncertain. V lost 6 bases and J lost 4, with 15 bases in between. Germline V gene sequence: CDR1 MNHEY, CDR2 SVGAGI. The CDR3 has 14 residues. The CDR3 region has the DNA TGTGCCAGCAGCCACGACACTTTAGGCACTGAAGCTTTCTTT. Translated: CASSHDTLGTEAFF.

The rearrangement uses TRBV30 and TRBJ1-3; no clear D gene. The CDR3 spans 12 residues. The ends were cut back, 4 bases at V and 5 bases at J, with 9 bases in the middle. CDR1 GTSNPN and CDR2 SVGIG come from the germline V gene (reference sequence). DNA of the CDR3: TGTGCCTGGACGAGTAGTAGAAACACCATATATTTT. Protein product: CAWTSSRNTIYF.

The chain uses TRBV3-1 (or the pseudogene TRBV3-2) and TRBJ1-4; the D gene is possibly TRBD1 (5 bases). Trimming cost V 5 bases and J 1 base, with 11 bases left between them. Germline loops: CDR1 LGHDT, CDR2 YNNKEL (reference sequence). The CDR3 is 15 amino acids. CDR3 bases: TGTGCCAGCAGCGGGCCGGGGGGAACTAATGAAAAACTGTTTTTT. This sequence encodes CASSGPGGTNEKLFF.

This chain links TRBV2 with TRBJ1-2; 10 positions match TRBD1. V shed 5 bases and J 5 bases; nucleotides not matched to a gene: 11. CDR3 size: 16 residues. Looked up from germline, CDR1 is SNHLY and CDR2 is FYNNEI. The CDR3 nucleotides are TGTGCCAGCAGTTCCGGGACAGGGGTGCAACGGTATGGCTACACCTTC. Its translation is CASSSGTGVQRYGYTF.

V usage is TRBV30 and J usage is TRBJ1-6, with D possibly TRBD1 on 6 matching bases. The V end lost 0 bases, the J end lost 7 bases, and 19 bases lay between the germline ends. Germline V lookup: CDR1 GTSNPN, CDR2 SVGIG (reference sequence). This CDR3 has 17 residues. CDR3 amino acids: CAWSVPGGGVGNSPLHF. The CDR3 coding sequence is TGTGCCTGGAGTGTGCCGGGGGGGGGCGTAGGAAATTCACCCCTCCACTTT.

The chain links TRBV7-2 to TRBJ1-2; no definite D call. The CDR3 is 18 amino acids. The germline CDR1 and CDR2 sequences are SGHTA and FQGNSA. V lost 4 bases and J lost 0, with 21 bases in between. CDR3 sequence (DNA): TGTGCCAGCAGCTACAAGATACACCGCCCACGTTCTAACTATGGCTACACCTTC. Amino acids: CASSYKIHRPRSNYGYTF.

This clone has a single count. The rearrangement joins TRBV5-1 to TRBJ2-7; 11 positions agree with TRBD2. V was pared by 0 bases and J by 4 bases, with 12 bases of the junction left unmatched. Germline V gene data show CDR1 as SGHRS and CDR2 as YFSETQ. The CDR3 covers 18 residues. The DNA of the CDR3 is TGCGCCAGCAGCTTGGGGATACTAGCGGGAGCCCCTAGGTACGAGCAGTACTTC. Amino acid sequence: CASSLGILAGAPRYEQYF. The variable domain in full, with the rest retrieved from reference TRBV5-1 and TRBJ2-7, is KAGVTQTPRYLIKTRGQQVTLSCSPISGHRSVSWYQQTPGQGLQFLFEYFSETQRNKGNFPGRFSGRQFSNSRSEMNVSTLELGDSALYLCASSLGILAGAPRYEQYFGPGTRLTVT.

The gene calls are TRBV7-8 and TRBJ1-2; possibly TRBD1 for D (6 bases). The CDR3 is made up of 12 amino acids. Trimming took 3 bases from V and 8 from J, leaving 10 bases between them. CDR1 and CDR2 (germline): SGHVS, FQNEAQ. This CDR3 is CASSLGTGGYTF. The CDR3 DNA sequence: TGTGCCAGCAGCTTGGGCACAGGGGGCTACACCTTC.

There are a few counts of this clone. The J gene is TRBJ1-5, the V gene TRBV18, with 7 positions matching TRBD1. Germline V CDR1 and CDR2: KGHSH, LQKENI. The length of the CDR3 is 17 residues. V trimming: 5 bases; J trimming: 5 bases; junction bases outside the gene matches: 15. CDR3 sequence: CASSSTAPGGRDQPQHF. The CDR3 bases are TGTGCCAGCTCATCGACGGCGCCAGGGGGAAGGGATCAGCCCCAGCATTTT.

V is TRBV2 and J is TRBJ2-7, with a weak D call TRBD1 (6 bases). Per germline, CDR1 SNHLY and CDR2 FYNNEI. Trimming pared 6 bases from V and 2 bases from J, leaving 14 bases between. CDR3 length equals 14 residues. The CDR3 nucleotides are TGTGCCAGCAGGGATGAACAGGGACCCTACGAGCAGTACTTC. It is translated as CASRDEQGPYEQYF.

CDR3 sequence (DNA): TGTGCCAGCAGCTTAGCGACCCGTGGCGGCCTCGGGGAAAAACTGTTTTTT. Encoded protein: CASSLATRGGLGEKLFF. The chain has TRBV7-9 and TRBJ1-4, with unresolved D. The V gene lost 0 bases and the J gene lost 8 bases, with 19 bases spanning the gap. Looked up from germline, CDR1 is SEHNR and CDR2 is FQNEAQ (reference sequence). This CDR3 contains 17 residues. Full variable domain (missing parts from reference TRBV7-9 and TRBJ1-4): DTGVSQNPRHKITKRGQNVTFRCDPISEHNRLYWYRQTLGQGPEFLTYFQNEAQLEKSRLLSDRFSAERPKGSFSTLEIQRTEQGDSAMYLCASSLATRGGLGEKLFFGSGTQLSVL.

The chain uses TRBV24-1 and TRBJ1-5, with D perhaps matching TRBD1 (5 bases). V was pared by 5 bases and J by 6 bases, with 16 bases between. Germline V gives CDR1 KGHDR, CDR2 SFDVKD. This CDR3 contains 15 residues. The CDR3 nucleotides read TGTGCCACCAGTGGTCAGGGTCCCAGGAGTCAGCCCCAGCATTTT. It translates to CATSGQGPRSQPQHF.

The chain employs TRBV9 and TRBJ2-2, with 8 bases lining up with TRBD2. The V gene end was trimmed by 4 bases and the J gene end by 2 bases; junction bases not matched to a gene: 4. The germline V gene has CDR1 SGDLS and CDR2 YYNGEE. This CDR3 comprises 15 residues. CDR3 amino acids: CASSPSGRNTGELFF. The CDR3 nucleotides read TGTGCCAGCAGCCCGAGCGGGAGAAACACCGGGGAGCTGTTTTTT.

The V gene is TRBV30, the J gene TRBJ2-5, with D maybe TRBD2 (6 bases). The CDR3 extends over 12 amino acids. V was clipped by 2 bases and J by 7 bases, with 11 bases between them. The V gene's germline CDR1 is GTSNPN and CDR2 SVGIG (reference sequence). CDR3 protein: CAWSNGGWTQYF. The CDR3 nucleotides read TGTGCCTGGAGTAACGGGGGTTGGACCCAGTACTTC.

This clone was counted a few times. An end of the junction differs from the germline gene, which may be a read error. The chain combines TRBV6-1 with TRBJ1-2, with TRBD1 matching over 10 bases. CDR1 MNHNS and CDR2 SASEGT come from the germline V gene. The CDR3 contains 11 residues. The CDR3 region is CASSEWDRGLF. In DNA, the CDR3 is TGTGCCAGCAGTGAATGGGACAGGGGACTCTTC.

In its sample, this clone was seen once. V gene TRBV19 combines with J gene TRBJ1-5; 7 bases match TRBD1. Germline loops: CDR1 LNHDA, CDR2 SQIVND (reference sequence). This CDR3 contains 15 residues. Trimming took 5 bases from V and 9 from J; bases not matched to a gene: 13. This chain's CDR3 is CASSPGTAYYRPQHF. In nucleotides, the CDR3 is TGTGCCAGTAGTCCCGGGACAGCTTATTATCGGCCCCAGCATTTT.

V is TRBV6-5 and J is TRBJ2-7; 7 bases fit TRBD1. CDR3 size: 15 residues. Trimming took 0 bases from V and 2 from J; bases not matched to a gene: 4. Germline lookup yields CDR1 MNHEY and CDR2 SVGAGI. The CDR3 is CASSYSNRGAYEQYF. CDR3 coding DNA: TGTGCCAGCAGTTACTCGAACAGGGGAGCCTACGAGCAGTACTTC.

The chain links TRBV4-2 to TRBJ1-3; D is ambiguous. The length of the CDR3 is 18 residues. Germline V gene sequence: CDR1 LGHNA, CDR2 YNFKEQ. V was trimmed by 0 bases and J by 0 bases, leaving 15 bases between them. The CDR3 protein is CASSQDPRQIFSGNTIYF. The CDR3 DNA sequence: TGTGCCAGCAGCCAAGATCCACGACAAATCTTCTCTGGAAACACCATATATTTT.

The chain uses TRBV9 and TRBJ2-1; D gene uncertain. This CDR3 spans 12 amino acids. The germline V gene encodes CDR1 SGDLS and CDR2 YYNGEE. The V end was cut by 4 bases, the J end by 4 bases, with 6 bases between. CDR3 DNA: TGTGCCAGCAGCCCCGCGTACAATGAGCAGTTCTTC. It yields the protein CASSPAYNEQFF.

The J gene is TRBJ2-3, the V gene TRBV18, with D tentatively TRBD2 (5 bases). Germline-derived CDR1 and CDR2 are KGHSH and LQKENI. This CDR3 has 14 residues. The germline V and J ends were trimmed by 0 bases and 1 base, with 5 bases remaining between them. CDR3 sequence (DNA): TGTGCCAGCTCACCACCCGGGGGCACAGATACGCAGTATTTT. Its protein is CASSPPGGTDTQYF.

V usage is TRBV3-1 (or the pseudogene TRBV3-2) and J usage is TRBJ2-1, with 7 bases that match TRBD1. The J segment lost 5 bases and the V segment lost 8 bases, leaving 15 bases of the junction unmatched. This CDR3 has 16 residues. Per the germline V gene, CDR1 is LGHDT and CDR2 is YNNKEL (reference sequence). The CDR3 is CASSRQGVILDNEQFF. The CDR3 DNA is TGTGCCAGCTCCCGCCAGGGGGTTATTCTAGACAATGAGCAGTTCTTC.

V usage is TRBV19 and J usage is TRBJ2-5; D perhaps matches TRBD2 (5 bases). V lost 4 bases and J lost 3, with 12 bases in between. Germline V gene lookup returns CDR1 LNHDA and CDR2 SQIVND (reference sequence). The CDR3 loop spans 14 amino acids. The CDR3 loop is CASSRGDYEETQYF. In nucleotides, the CDR3 is TGTGCCAGTAGTAGGGGTGACTACGAAGAGACCCAGTACTTC.

The chain joins TRBV5-3 to TRBJ1-6; a possible D gene is TRBD1 (6 bases). TRBV5-3 is placed among ORFs of uncertain function. V lost 5 bases, J lost 0 bases, and 12 bases lay in between. The CDR3 has 16 amino acids. The CDR3 spells CARSRGQSSYNSPLHF. The CDR3 DNA follows: TGTGCCAGAAGTCGAGGACAGAGCTCCTATAATTCACCCCTCCACTTT.

The chain links TRBV6-5 to TRBJ1-6; D remains unclear. The CDR3 is made up of 16 amino acids. Germline CDR1 is MNHEY and CDR2 is SVGAGI. Between the trimmed V and J ends, which lost 3 bases and 8 bases, there was a span of 17 bases. The CDR3 is CASSYWSTRGDSPLHF. CDR3 sequence (DNA): TGTGCCAGCAGTTATTGGAGCACCCGAGGCGATTCACCCCTCCACTTT.

The table lists this clone with a count of one. The genes are TRBV9 and TRBJ2-7, with 11 positions matching TRBD2. The CDR3 is 14 residues long. The junction had 3 bases not matched to a gene; V was cut back by 2 bases and J by 5 bases. Germline CDR1 reads SGDLS; CDR2 reads YYNGEE. Written as DNA, the CDR3 is TGTGCCAGCAGCGTTAGCGGGGGGGCCGACGAGCAGTACTTC. It codes for CASSVSGGADEQYF.

The chain combines TRBV4-2 with TRBJ2-7; 15 bases match TRBD2. V shed 0 bases and J 1 base; nucleotides not matched to a gene: 10. Germline CDR1 is LGHNA and CDR2 is YNFKEQ. The CDR3 length is 20 residues. CDR3 DNA: TGTGCCAGCAGCCAAGAAAGGGGACTAGCGGGGGGAATTCTTTCCTACGAGCAGTACTTC. It codes for CASSQERGLAGGILSYEQYF.